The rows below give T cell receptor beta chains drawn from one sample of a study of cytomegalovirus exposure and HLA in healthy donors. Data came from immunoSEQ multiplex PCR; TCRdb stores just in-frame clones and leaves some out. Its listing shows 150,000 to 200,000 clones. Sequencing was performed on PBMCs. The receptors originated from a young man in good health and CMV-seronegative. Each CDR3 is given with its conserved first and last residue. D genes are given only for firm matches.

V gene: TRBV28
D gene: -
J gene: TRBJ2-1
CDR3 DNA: TGTGCCAGCAGTTTGACGGCGGGCGGTTCCAATGAGCAGTTCTTC
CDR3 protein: CASSLTAGGSNEQFF

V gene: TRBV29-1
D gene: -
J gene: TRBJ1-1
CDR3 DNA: TGCAGCGTGAGGAAGTCACCGCTGAACACTGAAGCTTTCTTT
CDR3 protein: CSVRKSPLNTEAFF

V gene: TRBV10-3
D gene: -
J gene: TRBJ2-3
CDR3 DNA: TGTGCCATCAGCGAGGGTGGAGCTGGCCTCGATACCACAGATACGCAGTATTTT
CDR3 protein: CAISEGGAGLDTTDTQYF

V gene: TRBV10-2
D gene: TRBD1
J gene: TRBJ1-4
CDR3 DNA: TGCGCCAGCACCAGGGACAGGCGGGAAAAACTGTTTTTT
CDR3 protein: CASTRDRREKLFF

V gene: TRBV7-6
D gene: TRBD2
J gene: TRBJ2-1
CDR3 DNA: TGTGCCAGCGGAAGATTAGCGGGGGGGATGGGTGAGCAGTTCTTC
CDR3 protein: CASGRLAGGMGEQFF

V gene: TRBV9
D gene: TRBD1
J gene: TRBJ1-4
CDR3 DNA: TGTGCCAGCAGCGCCACGGTGGGGGACAGGGGTGAAAAACTGTTTTTT
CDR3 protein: CASSATVGDRGEKLFF

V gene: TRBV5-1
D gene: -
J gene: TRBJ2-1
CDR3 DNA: TGCGCCAGCAGCTTGGACGGGGGTTGGTCGTTCAATGAGCAGTTCTTC
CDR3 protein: CASSLDGGWSFNEQFF

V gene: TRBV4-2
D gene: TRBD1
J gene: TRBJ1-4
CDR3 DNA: TGTGCCAGCGAAACGGGACAGGGGGCCCGAAATGAAAAACTGTTTTTT
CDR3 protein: CASETGQGARNEKLFF

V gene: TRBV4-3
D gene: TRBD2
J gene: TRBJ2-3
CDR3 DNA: TGCGCCAGCAGCCAAGATTCTAGCGGATATACAGATACGCAGTATTTT
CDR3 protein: CASSQDSSGYTDTQYF

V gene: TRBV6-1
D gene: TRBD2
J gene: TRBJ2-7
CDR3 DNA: TGTGCGGGGGGGTGGGAGCGCGGGGAGCAGTACTTC
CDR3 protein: CAGGWERGEQYF

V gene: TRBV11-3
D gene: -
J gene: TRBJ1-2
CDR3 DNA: TGTGCCAGCAGCTTACCCCCAGGTTCTCTTGGCTACACCTTC
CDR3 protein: CASSLPPGSLGYTF

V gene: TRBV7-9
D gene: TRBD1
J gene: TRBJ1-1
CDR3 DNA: TGTGCCAGCAGCAGGACAGGGATGAACACTGAAGCTTTCTTT
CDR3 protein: CASSRTGMNTEAFF

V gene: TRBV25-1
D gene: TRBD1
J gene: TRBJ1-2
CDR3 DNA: TGTGCCAGCAGTGAATCGGGACAGGGGGTAGGGTATGGCTACACCTTC
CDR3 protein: CASSESGQGVGYGYTF

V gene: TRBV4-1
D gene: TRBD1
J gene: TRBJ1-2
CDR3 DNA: TGCGCCAGCAACTCCGGGACAGGCTCCGCTAACTATGGCTACACCTTC
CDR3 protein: CASNSGTGSANYGYTF

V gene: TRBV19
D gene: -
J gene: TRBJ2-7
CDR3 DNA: TGTGCCAGTAGTATATTTGGAGGGGCTCAGTACGAGCAGTACTTC
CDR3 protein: CASSIFGGAQYEQYF

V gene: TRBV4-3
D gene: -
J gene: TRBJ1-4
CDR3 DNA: TGCGCCAGCAGCAACAGGGCAACTAATGAAAAACTGTTTTTT
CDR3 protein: CASSNRATNEKLFF

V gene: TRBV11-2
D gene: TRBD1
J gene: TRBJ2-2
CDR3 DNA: TGTGCCAGCAGCTCCGGGACAGATTACACCGGGGAGCTGTTTTTT
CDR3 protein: CASSSGTDYTGELFF

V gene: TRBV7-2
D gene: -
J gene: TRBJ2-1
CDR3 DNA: TGTGCCAGTGGAGGGGGCCCGTACAATGAGCAGTTCTTC
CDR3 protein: CASGGGPYNEQFF

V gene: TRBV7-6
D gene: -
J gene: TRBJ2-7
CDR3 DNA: TGTGCCAGCAGCTTAGGGGCCTCCTACGAGCAGTACTTC
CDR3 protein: CASSLGASYEQYF

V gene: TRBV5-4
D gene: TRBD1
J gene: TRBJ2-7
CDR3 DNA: TGTGCCAGCAGCCAGGTGACAGGGGGCCACGGTGAGCAGTACTTC
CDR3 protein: CASSQVTGGHGEQYF

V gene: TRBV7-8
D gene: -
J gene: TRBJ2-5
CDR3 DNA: TGTGCCAGCAGCTTAGGTTGGGGCAGCCAAGAGACCCAGTACTTC
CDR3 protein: CASSLGWGSQETQYF

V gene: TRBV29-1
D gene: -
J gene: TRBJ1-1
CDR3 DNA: TGCAGCGTTGTCCGGGACTCGGGCACTGAAGCTTTCTTT
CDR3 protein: CSVVRDSGTEAFF